This T cell receptor (beta chain) was documented in a study of T cells in Graves' hyperthyroidism and ophthalmopathy. Study results and limitations: Ophthalmopathy and stable hyperthyroidism were told apart by a 13 V-J model. Most thyroid clonotypes expanded above 0.001 appeared in blood too.

Amplification targeted TCR beta CDR3 regions from RNA transcripts. HTBI primers were the set used in a first-round RT-PCR of the TCR CDR3. TCRdb ran MiXCR on the multiplex PCR reads and lists one entry per CDR3 protein. The sample yields more than 500,000 distinct CDR3 sequences, roughly 14% seen once. It was uncontrolled infection, other autoimmune disease, pregnancy or lactation that excluded patients. This clonotype showed up many times. The antigen remains unidentified. CDR1 and CDR2 (germline): MNHEY, SMNVEV (reference sequence). This CDR3 is built from 15 residues. The V and J ends lost 5 bases and 7 bases, in that order; junction bases with no gene match: 11.

The clonotype was recovered from a middle-aged woman with Graves' ophthalmopathy. Sequenced sample: blood. The genes are TRBV27 and TRBJ2-7; 10 bases agree with TRBD1. The DNA of the CDR3 is TGTGCCAGCAGTCCACCGACAGGGGGCCCAGGGGAGCAGTACTTC. This codes for CASSPPTGGPGEQYF.